What follows are 14 T cell receptor beta chains derived from one specimen sequenced in a study of T cells in Graves' hyperthyroidism and ophthalmopathy. Amplified regions were TCR beta CDR3 sequences from RNA transcripts. When the TCR CDR3 underwent first-round RT-PCR, the HTBI primer set was used. In TCRdb, the multiplex PCR reads were re-called with MiXCR into one record per CDR3 protein. The sample consists of fewer than 350,000 distinct CDR3 sequences, 15% to 20% of them appearing once. Sample: blood. These receptors were obtained from a woman aged 50 to 60 with Graves' hyperthyroidism.

This clonotype was recorded at least ten times. The V and J genes are TRBV28 and TRBJ2-7; TRBD2 matches 7 bases. The CDR3 has 15 amino acids. Germline loops: CDR1 MDHEN, CDR2 SYDVKM. With 6 bases clipped from V and 0 bases from J, the junction kept 8 bases outside the gene matches. The CDR3 coding sequence is TGTGCCAGCAGACCCATGGGGGGGTACTCCTACGAGCAGTACTTC. Protein product: CASRPMGGYSYEQYF.

This clonotype turned up a few times. The chain combines TRBV19 with TRBJ1-2, with unresolved D. Trimming removed 5 bases from V and 2 bases from J, with 9 bases in between. The CDR3 runs 13 residues. Germline V gives CDR1 LNHDA, CDR2 SQIVND (reference sequence). The CDR3, as DNA: TGTGCCAGTAGTGCGGGTCCCAACTATGGCTACACCTTC. Translating it yields CASSAGPNYGYTF.

The gene calls are TRBV4-1 and TRBJ2-1; the D gene could be TRBD1 or TRBD2 (5 bases each). The germline gives CDR1 MGHRA, CDR2 YSYEKL. The V end lost 1 base, the J end lost 12 bases, and 13 bases lay between the germline ends. There are 13 residues in the CDR3. CDR3 in DNA: TGCGCCAGCAGCCAAGTGGTCGGGGCCCGGCAGTTCTTC. This gives the protein CASSQVVGARQFF.

This clonotype was seen more than once but under ten times. This rearrangement joins TRBV29-1 to TRBJ2-2; D is ambiguous. V lost 7 bases, J lost 2 bases, and 11 bases lay in between. This CDR3 has 13 residues. Per the germline V gene, CDR1 is SQVTM and CDR2 is ANQGSEA. The CDR3 DNA follows: TGCAGCGCGGTCCAAGAAAACACCGGGGAGCTGTTTTTT. Its translation is CSAVQENTGELFF.

A few counts support this clonotype. The V and J genes are TRBV7-3 and TRBJ2-1, with no clear D. Germline CDR1 SGHTA, CDR2 FQGTGA. V was clipped by 2 bases and J by 3 bases, with 5 bases between them. The CDR3 contains 13 residues. CDR3 DNA: TGTGCCAGCAGCTTAGCGGACTACAATGAGCAGTTCTTC. Translation gives CASSLADYNEQFF.

This rearrangement joins TRBV6-1 to TRBJ1-5; 10 bases map to TRBD1. J was trimmed by 0 bases and V by 3 bases; bases with no gene match: 8. The CDR3 spans 18 residues. Germline V gives CDR1 MNHNS, CDR2 SASEGT. Written as DNA, the CDR3 is TGTGCCAGCAGTGATCCAGGGACAGGGGTTCGTAGCAATCAGCCCCAGCATTTT. It translates to CASSDPGTGVRSNQPQHF.

This clonotype was observed a handful of times. The V gene is TRBV3-1, the J gene TRBJ2-1, with TRBD1 identical over 8 bases. V shed 1 base and J 10 bases; nucleotides not matched to a gene: 9. Germline CDR1 is LGHDT and CDR2 is YNNKEL (reference sequence). The CDR3 has 15 residues. CDR3 residues: CASSQVDGQGSEQFF. The DNA for the CDR3 is TGTGCCAGCAGCCAAGTAGACGGACAGGGTAGCGAGCAGTTCTTC.

This clonotype appeared many times. The chain has TRBV2 and TRBJ2-5; 7 positions match TRBD1. The CDR3 runs to 13 residues. Looked up from germline, CDR1 is SNHLY and CDR2 is FYNNEI. Unmatched junction bases numbered 1, after V lost 4 bases and J lost 2 bases. As DNA, the CDR3 is TGTGCCAGCAGTGGGGGACAGCAAGAGACCCAGTACTTC. This translates into CASSGGQQETQYF.

The genes are TRBV29-1 and TRBJ1-1; D ambiguous. V was cut by 6 bases and J by 5 bases, with 19 bases left in between. Germline CDR1 reads SQVTM; CDR2 reads ANQGSEA. The CDR3 sequence is 14 residues long. CDR3 nucleotide sequence: TGCAGCGTCGCCCCCCGGGTCTCGGAGACTGAAGCTTTCTTT. It codes for CSVAPRVSETEAFF.

This clonotype was found a few times. The V call is TRBV6-1, the J call TRBJ1-1, with 10 bases aligning to TRBD1. The CDR3 spans 15 residues. Germline assignment: CDR1 MNHNS and CDR2 SASEGT. V dropped 2 bases and J dropped 7; count of bases not matched to a gene: 7. CDR3 residues: CASSEHGQGGSEAFF. In nucleotides, the CDR3 is TGTGCCAGCAGTGAACACGGACAGGGGGGAAGTGAAGCTTTCTTT.

The V and J genes are TRBV6-1 and TRBJ2-7, with D perhaps matching TRBD1 (6 bases). V lost 10 bases to trimming and J lost 2 bases, with 12 bases between them. The CDR3 loop spans 12 amino acids. From germline, CDR1 is MNHNS and CDR2 SASEGT. The CDR3, as DNA: TGTGCCACCAGGGACAAACCCTACGAGCAGTACTTC. Translating gives CATRDKPYEQYF.

This CDR3 is CASSLGPSYEQCV. The CDR3 nucleotides are TGTGCCAGCAGCTTAGGCCCGTCCTACGAGCAGTGCGTC. The V call is TRBV13, the J call TRBJ2-7; D is ambiguous. This CDR3 is 13 amino acids long. Per the germline V gene, CDR1 is PRHDT and CDR2 is FYEKMQ (reference sequence).

This clonotype was seen a handful of times. The chain has TRBV29-1 and TRBJ2-1; 7 bases are a match to TRBD2. The germline gives CDR1 SQVTM, CDR2 ANQGSEA. V dropped 5 bases and J dropped 4; count of bases not matched to a gene: 5. This CDR3 is 13 amino acids long. The CDR3: CSVLTSTYNEQFF. DNA of the CDR3: TGCAGCGTTCTGACTAGCACGTACAATGAGCAGTTCTTC.

This clonotype was counted ten times or more. The rearrangement joins TRBV18 to TRBJ1-4; a weak D match, TRBD1 (5 bases). CDR1 and CDR2 (germline): KGHSH, LQKENI. Trimming took off 3 bases at V and 13 bases at J, with 21 bases between the two ends. There are 15 residues in the CDR3. The CDR3 region is CASSPGATDQMGLFF. The CDR3 DNA is TGTGCCAGCTCACCTGGGGCCACGGACCAGATGGGACTGTTTTTT. Full variable domain (rest looked up from reference TRBV18 and TRBJ1-4): NAGVMQNPRHLVRRRGQEARLRCSPMKGHSHVYWYRQLPEEGLKFMVYLQKENIIDESGMPKERFSAEFPKEGPSILRIQQVVRGDSAAYFCASSPGATDQMGLFFGSGTQLSVL.